These 9 T cell receptor beta chains were sequenced from one sample in a study of blood T cell repertoires in COVID-19. TCRdb keeps only in-frame clones here, not all; method: immunoSEQ multiplex PCR. The repertoire includes about 130,000 clones, over 80% of them detected once, and about 10% sits in the top ten. Sequenced: peripheral blood. These receptors were taken from a man aged 55 to 69 with acute or convalescent COVID-19.

The rearrangement joins TRBV18 to TRBJ2-5, with 9 bases fitting TRBD2. The germline gives CDR1 KGHSH, CDR2 LQKENI. V lost 6 bases to trimming and J lost 5 bases; unmatched junction nucleotides: 16. The CDR3 contains 17 residues. This CDR3 is CASSPYSGGTASETQYF. The CDR3 coding sequence is TGTGCCAGCTCGCCTTACAGCGGGGGGACCGCCAGTGAGACCCAGTACTTC.

V usage is TRBV11-2 and J usage is TRBJ2-2, with TRBD2 matching 9 bases. The CDR3 is 19 amino acids. The trim removed 5 bases at V and 2 bases at J, leaving 15 bases unmatched. Looked up from germline, CDR1 is SGHAT and CDR2 is FQNNGV. CDR3 residues: CASSTPGLVAGENTGELFF. The DNA for the CDR3 is TGTGCCAGCAGCACCCCGGGCCTGGTAGCGGGAGAAAACACCGGGGAGCTGTTTTTT.

The rearrangement uses TRBV5-1 and TRBJ2-7, with TRBD2 matching 14 bases. Unmatched junction bases numbered 4, after V lost 0 bases and J lost 11 bases. CDR3 length: 14 amino acids. Per germline, CDR1 SGHRS and CDR2 YFSETQ. For the CDR3, the DNA is TGCGCCAGCAGCTTGGGGGGACTAGCGGGAGAGGAGTACTTC. Translated, it gives CASSLGGLAGEEYF.

The chain carries TRBV5-6 and TRBJ2-1; D perhaps matches TRBD2 (6 bases). The germline V and J ends were trimmed by 3 bases and 4 bases, with 20 bases remaining between them. The CDR3 is 17 residues long. Germline assignment: CDR1 SGHDT and CDR2 YYEEEE. CDR3 in amino acids: CASSSTGRERVYNEQFF. For the CDR3, the DNA is TGTGCCAGCAGCTCTACGGGACGGGAGAGAGTGTACAATGAGCAGTTCTTC.

The chain carries TRBV14 and TRBJ1-1; D is unresolved. This CDR3 spans 15 amino acids. The V gene's germline CDR1 is SGHDN and CDR2 FVKESK. V was trimmed by 2 bases and J by 4 bases, leaving 14 bases between them. The CDR3 reads CASSQLGSGGTEAFF. DNA of the CDR3: TGTGCCAGCAGCCAACTAGGGTCGGGAGGCACTGAAGCTTTCTTT.

J is TRBJ2-1 and V is TRBV28, with D perhaps matching TRBD1 (6 bases). The V gene lost 3 bases and the J gene lost 4 bases, with 13 bases spanning the gap. This CDR3 is 15 amino acids long. Per the germline V gene, CDR1 is MDHEN and CDR2 is SYDVKM. CDR3 in amino acids: CASSFRGGGYNEQFF. Here the CDR3 DNA reads TGTGCCAGCAGTTTCCGAGGGGGTGGGTACAATGAGCAGTTCTTC.

V usage is TRBV4-1 and J usage is TRBJ2-6; D perhaps matches TRBD1 (6 bases). This CDR3 spans 19 amino acids. CDR1 and CDR2 from the germline V gene are MGHRA and YSYEKL. V gave up 1 base and J gave up 0 bases, with 16 bases separating them. The CDR3 spells CASSQVGQTLISGANVLTF. CDR3 DNA: TGCGCCAGCAGCCAAGTTGGACAGACGTTAATCTCTGGGGCCAACGTCCTGACTTTC.

V and J are TRBV18 and TRBJ2-2; weak D call: TRBD1 (7 bases). The CDR3 is made up of 17 amino acids. Germline CDR1 KGHSH, CDR2 LQKENI. Trimming cost V 3 bases and J 5 bases, with 19 bases left between them. DNA of the CDR3: TGTGCCAGCTCACCCCGGCGGCAGGGGGGCGGAACCGGGGAGCTGTTTTTT. Translation: CASSPRRQGGGTGELFF.

The sample holds a few counts of this clone. This chain joins TRBV5-1 and TRBJ1-3; D might be TRBD1 (5 bases). This CDR3 has 15 amino acids. V was shortened by 0 bases and J by 4 bases, with 11 bases between the two germline ends. The germline V gene encodes CDR1 SGHRS and CDR2 YFSETQ. The DNA for the CDR3 is TGCGCCAGCAGCTTGGAGCCAGGGCAGGGAAACACCATATATTTT. Residues: CASSLEPGQGNTIYF.